Following are 4 T cell receptor beta chains from one sample sequenced in a study of PD-1 blockade in classical Hodgkin lymphoma. Every patient was affected by relapse after autologous stem cell transplantation, while exposure to brentuximab vedotin was not uniform. Profiled with immunoSEQ multiplex PCR; TCRdb holds only in-frame clones, not every one. Of approximately 150,000 clones in the sample, approximately 72% were seen once. The sequences come from peripheral blood mononuclear cells (PBMCs), collected before the second cycle of nivolumab. The receptor source for this set is a human donor with classical Hodgkin lymphoma.

The genes are TRBV6-5 and TRBJ2-5; 11 bases fit TRBD1. In germline, CDR1 is MNHEY, CDR2 SVGAGI. This CDR3 has 14 residues. J was trimmed by 2 bases and V by 4 bases; bases with no gene match: 0. CDR3 DNA: TGTGCCAGCAGTTGGGACAGGGGGCAAGAGACCCAGTACTTC. Protein product: CASSWDRGQETQYF.

This clone showed up just a few times. J is TRBJ1-1 and V is TRBV4-1; the D is unclear. The germline CDR1 and CDR2 sequences are MGHRA and YSYEKL. The CDR3 contains 18 residues. V was pared by 1 base and J by 4 bases, with 22 bases between. CDR3 bases: TGCGCCAGCAGCCAAGTACCCCCCTTTGGCAGGAAGTCCACTGAAGCTTTCTTT. It translates to CASSQVPPFGRKSTEAFF.

Written as DNA, the CDR3 is TGTGCCAGCAGCTTGAACAGGGGACAAGAGACCCAGTACTTC. It specifies CASSLNRGQETQYF. V gene TRBV5-8 combines with J gene TRBJ2-5; TRBD1 agrees at 7 bases. V gave up 1 base and J gave up 2 bases; unmatched junction bases: 2. This CDR3 region has 14 residues. Germline V CDR1 and CDR2: SGHTS, YDEGEE.

This clone has a handful of counts. This chain joins TRBV20-1 and TRBJ2-3; a weak D match, TRBD1 (5 bases). This CDR3 comprises 11 residues. The germline V and J ends were trimmed by 2 bases and 5 bases, with 5 bases remaining between them. Per germline, CDR1 DFQATT and CDR2 SNEGSKA (reference sequence). CDR3 nucleotides: TGCAGTGCTAGACAGGGAGATACGCAGTATTTT. It translates to CSARQGDTQYF.